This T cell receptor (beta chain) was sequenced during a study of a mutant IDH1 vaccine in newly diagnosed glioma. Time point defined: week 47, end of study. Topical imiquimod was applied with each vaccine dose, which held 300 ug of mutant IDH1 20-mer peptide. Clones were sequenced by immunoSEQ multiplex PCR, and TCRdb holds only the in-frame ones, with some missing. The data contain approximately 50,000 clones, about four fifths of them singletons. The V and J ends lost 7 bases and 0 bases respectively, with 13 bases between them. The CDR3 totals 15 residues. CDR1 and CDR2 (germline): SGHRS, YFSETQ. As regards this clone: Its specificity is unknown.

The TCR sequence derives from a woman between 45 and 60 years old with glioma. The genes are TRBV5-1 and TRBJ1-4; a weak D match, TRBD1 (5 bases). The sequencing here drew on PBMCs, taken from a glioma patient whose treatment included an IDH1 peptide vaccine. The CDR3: CASSGKGPTNEKLFF. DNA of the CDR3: TGCGCCAGCTCAGGGAAAGGGCCAACTAATGAAAAACTGTTTTTT.